The clone carrying this T cell receptor beta chain was counted a few times. These data are taken from a study of neurological immune-mediated disorders. Template-switch 5'RACE cDNA synthesis added a 10-nucleotide unique molecular identifier. Using its own MiXCR run on the 5' RACE reads, TCRdb lists one record per CDR3 protein. The sample lists roughly 15,000 distinct CDR3 sequences, about 13% occurring once. Input was 950,000 to 1,000,000 sorted T cells, either CD4+ or CD8+. Trimming removed 0 bases from V and 7 bases from J, with 7 bases in between. The CDR3 is made up of 13 amino acids. Germline CDR1 reads LNHDA; CDR2 reads SQIVND (reference sequence).

V is TRBV19 and J is TRBJ2-1; possibly TRBD1 or TRBD2 for D (5 bases each). This TCR derives from a female donor with HTLV-1-associated myelopathy (HAM/TSP). What was sequenced was CD8+ T cells from blood. CDR3: CASSIEGPNEQFF. CDR3 DNA: TGTGCCAGTAGTATAGAGGGACCAAATGAGCAGTTCTTC.